This TCR beta chain was recorded in a study of CD8 T cells in ankylosing spondylitis. Study-wide results and limits: Several of the motif variants were reported before in synovial fluid and blood from reactive arthritis. The authors reported significant enrichment of disease-linked clones in matched ankylosing spondylitis synovial fluid. A TCR beta motif made of about 8 highly homologous variants seemed typical of ankylosing spondylitis blood. Clones linked with disease were CD8+ and fairly uncommon in the peripheral blood.

This clonotype appeared a few times. Its antigen is as yet unknown. TCRdb called the 5' RACE reads again in MiXCR, with one record for every CDR3 protein. The data show hundreds of thousands of distinct CDR3 sequences, with roughly 8% seen just once and about 5% held by the top ten. Germline V lookup: CDR1 SGHAT, CDR2 FQNNGV. This CDR3 has 14 residues. V was trimmed by 0 bases and J by 7 bases, leaving 12 bases between them. The chain combines TRBV11-2 with TRBJ1-1; D uncertain. Specimen: blood, either unsorted or a sorted T cell fraction (not recorded which). This TCR derives from a female donor with ankylosing spondylitis or in good health (not recorded which). This CDR3 reads CASSLEQDSGEAFF. The CDR3 region has the DNA TGTGCCAGCAGCTTAGAGCAAGACTCGGGTGAAGCTTTCTTT.